The T cell receptor beta chain under discussion was sequenced for a study of OX40 agonist ivuxolimab in advanced cancers. Across the whole study: Of the patients, three showed partial responses, one with hepatocellular carcinoma and two with cutaneous melanoma. Study findings and constraints: Some nonresponders likewise displayed low normalized T-cell clonal expansion. Antigen targets of the expanded peripheral T cells went undetermined.

CDR1 and CDR2 (germline): MNHNY, SVGAGI (reference sequence). There are 13 residues in the CDR3. V dropped 0 bases and J dropped 8 bases, with 10 bases sitting between them. If patients had autoimmune disease history or systemic immunosuppression, they were excluded. TCRdb's copy holds only in-frame clones and misses some; the assay was immunoSEQ multiplex PCR. Counted here are roughly 50,000 clones, more than 75% occurring once; the ten biggest clones make up around 4.5%. About this clone itself: What it binds is not known.

The chain has TRBV6-6 and TRBJ1-2; D uncertain. The sequence derives from an adult with an advanced solid tumor such as melanoma, head and neck, liver or kidney cancer. Sequenced material: CD4+ or CD8+ T cells sorted from blood, taken in a trial of the OX40 agonist ivuxolimab. The CDR3: CASSYSIIVGYTF. CDR3 DNA: TGTGCCAGCAGTTACTCGATAATTGTGGGCTACACCTTC.